Below are 28 T cell receptor beta chains sequenced from a single sample in a study of T cell responses to AZD1222 COVID-19 vaccine (dated by TCRdb to the early 2020s). The library was produced with the immunoSEQ multiplex PCR assay. This is the immuneACCESS table as TCRdb keeps it, with only in-frame sequences that have V and J called. A part of the clones is gone; compared with another copy, unresolved V genes explain less than half, and the rest is unexplained. For this sample there are about 140,000 clones; 90% to 95% appear just once. The top ten constitute under 2.5% of the sample. This specimen's time point label, per the study, means: baseline before first vaccination. This material consisted of peripheral blood, taken on day 0 of AZD1222 vaccination. Source of these receptors: an adult in good health.

This rearrangement joins TRBV24-1 to TRBJ2-5, with a possible D match to TRBD2 (7 bases). The CDR3 consists of 18 residues. From germline, CDR1 is KGHDR and CDR2 SFDVKD. V was cut by 0 bases and J by 5 bases, with 21 bases left in between. CDR3 region: CATSDLSPMGGQGETQYF. Here the CDR3 DNA reads TGTGCCACCAGTGATTTGAGTCCGATGGGGGGGCAGGGGGAGACCCAGTACTTC.

V gene TRBV5-6 combines with J gene TRBJ2-2; the D gene is possibly TRBD2 (6 bases). Trimming left V 4 bases short and J 5 bases short, with 12 bases between. Per germline, CDR1 SGHDT and CDR2 YYEEEE. The CDR3 length is 14 residues. CDR3 nucleotides: TGTGCCAGCAGCCTCCCCGCGGGGACCGGGGAGCTGTTTTTT. Its translation: CASSLPAGTGELFF.

The chain links TRBV3-1 (or the pseudogene TRBV3-2) to TRBJ2-1; 11 bases align to TRBD1. The CDR3 has 15 amino acids. Per the germline V gene, CDR1 is LGHDT and CDR2 is YNNKEL (reference sequence). Trimming cost V 2 bases and J 10 bases; bases outside gene matches: 7. CDR3 protein: CASSQHGQGAREQFF. CDR3 DNA sequence: TGTGCCAGCAGCCAACACGGACAGGGGGCGCGGGAGCAGTTCTTC.

The chain uses TRBV7-2 and TRBJ2-5; the match to TRBD2 covers 8 bases. The V and J ends lost 6 bases and 2 bases, in that order; junction bases with no gene match: 8. Per the germline V gene, CDR1 is SGHTA and CDR2 is FQGNSA. This CDR3 has 15 residues. DNA for the CDR3: TGTGCCAGCAGGCTGGGACTAGGTGTTCAAGAGACCCAGTACTTC. Translating it yields CASRLGLGVQETQYF. Filled out from reference TRBV7-2 and TRBJ2-5, the complete variable domain reads GAGVSQSPSNKVTEKGKDVELRCDPISGHTALYWYRQSLGQGLEFLIYFQGNSAPDKSGLPSDRFSAERTGGSVSTLTIQRTQQEDSAVYLCASRLGLGVQETQYFGPGTRLLVL.

V usage is TRBV19 and J usage is TRBJ1-5; TRBD1 agrees at 11 bases. The germline CDR1 and CDR2 sequences are LNHDA and SQIVND (reference sequence). V lost 6 bases, J lost 0 bases, and 7 bases stayed unmatched. CDR3 length: 17 residues. The CDR3 nucleotides are TGTGCCAGTAGCCCTAGGACAGGGGGCTATAGCAATCAGCCCCAGCATTTT. This codes for CASSPRTGGYSNQPQHF.

This rearrangement joins TRBV7-2 to TRBJ1-4; D uncertain. There are 13 residues in the CDR3. The germline V and J ends were trimmed by 4 bases and 5 bases, with 8 bases remaining between them. Germline CDR1 SGHTA, CDR2 FQGNSA. CDR3 in amino acids: CASSSGGNEKLFF. The CDR3 coding sequence is TGTGCCAGCAGCTCCGGCGGGAATGAAAAACTGTTTTTT. Full variable domain (outside the CDR3, taken from reference TRBV7-2 and TRBJ1-4): GAGVSQSPSNKVTEKGKDVELRCDPISGHTALYWYRQSLGQGLEFLIYFQGNSAPDKSGLPSDRFSAERTGGSVSTLTIQRTQQEDSAVYLCASSSGGNEKLFFGSGTQLSVL.

The rearrangement joins TRBV7-2 to TRBJ2-3; D is unresolved. The length of the CDR3 is 14 residues. Germline CDR1 reads SGHTA; CDR2 reads FQGNSA. The ends were cut back, 1 base at V and 6 bases at J, with 11 bases in the middle. The CDR3 bases are TGTGCCAGCAGCTTAGTCTCAACGTGGGATACGCAGTATTTT. Its translation: CASSLVSTWDTQYF.

V and J are TRBV6-5 and TRBJ2-7; 8 nucleotides line up with TRBD1. The CDR3 has 13 amino acids. Germline-derived CDR1 and CDR2 are MNHEY and SVGAGI. Trimming removed 6 bases from V and 6 bases from J; junction bases left unmatched: 7. CDR3 amino acids: CASSYTGGTEQYF. As DNA, the CDR3 is TGTGCCAGCAGCTATACAGGGGGGACCGAGCAGTACTTC.

V and J are TRBV28 and TRBJ1-4, with D uncertain. Trimming took off 7 bases at V and 5 bases at J, with 5 bases between the two ends. CDR3 length: 11 residues. The V gene's germline CDR1 is MDHEN and CDR2 SYDVKM. In nucleotides, the CDR3 is TGTGCCAGCACCTTAAATGAAAAACTGTTTTTT. This gives the protein CASTLNEKLFF.

The rearrangement uses TRBV2 and TRBJ1-1; no reliable D call. This CDR3 region has 15 residues. Trimming stripped 10 bases from V and 1 base from J, with 19 bases between. Germline V gene sequence: CDR1 SNHLY, CDR2 FYNNEI. CDR3 amino acids: CATLRGGTSNTEAFF. CDR3 nucleotide sequence: TGTGCCACCCTACGAGGAGGCACCTCGAACACTGAAGCTTTCTTT. The variable domain in full, completed from reference TRBV2 and TRBJ1-1, reads EPEVTQTPSHQVTQMGQEVILRCVPISNHLYFYWYRQILGQKVEFLVSFYNNEISEKSEIFDDQFSVERPDGSNFTLKIRSTKLEDSAMYFCATLRGGTSNTEAFFGQGTRLTVV.

This clone was seen just once. The V gene is TRBV27, the J gene TRBJ2-7; D is undetermined. The CDR3 consists of 16 residues. The germline V and J ends were trimmed by 0 bases and 3 bases, with 15 bases remaining between them. Germline CDR1 MNHEY, CDR2 SMNVEV (reference sequence). CDR3 in amino acids: CASSLSVGRYNYEQYF. The CDR3 DNA sequence: TGTGCCAGCAGTTTATCGGTTGGCCGGTACAACTACGAGCAGTACTTC.

The chain combines TRBV7-9 with TRBJ2-7; a possible D gene is TRBD1 (6 bases). Germline CDR1 reads SEHNR; CDR2 reads FQNEAQ (reference sequence). V dropped 4 bases and J dropped 3 bases, with 16 bases sitting between them. This CDR3 has 15 residues. CDR3: CASSSRQGSYYEQYF. In DNA, the CDR3 is TGTGCCAGCAGCTCCCGCCAGGGGTCCTACTACGAGCAGTACTTC.

The chain employs TRBV7-3 and TRBJ2-3; D could derive from TRBD1 or TRBD2 (5 bases each). In germline, CDR1 is SGHTA, CDR2 FQGTGA. The CDR3 is 17 amino acids. The V end was cut by 2 bases, the J end by 2 bases, with 17 bases between. The chain's CDR3 is CASSLGAFGGTTDTQYF. CDR3 nucleotide sequence: TGTGCCAGCAGCTTAGGGGCCTTTGGGGGTACCACAGATACGCAGTATTTT.

This chain connects TRBV5-4 to TRBJ2-1; 7 bases are a match to TRBD2. The trim removed 0 bases at V and 2 bases at J, leaving 5 bases unmatched. CDR1 is SGHNT and CDR2 is YYREEE in the germline V gene (reference sequence). This CDR3 comprises 16 residues. The CDR3 protein is CASSLASGNPYNEQFF. For the CDR3, the DNA is TGTGCCAGCAGCTTGGCTAGCGGTAACCCCTACAATGAGCAGTTCTTC.

The gene calls are TRBV6-2 or TRBV6-3 and TRBJ2-4; 13 nucleotides line up with TRBD2. V lost 4 bases, J lost 2 bases, and 2 bases stayed unmatched. The CDR3 contains 16 residues. Germline CDR1 is MNHEY and CDR2 is SVGEGT. CDR3 nucleotides: TGTGCCAGCAGTTGGACTAGCGGGGGTCCCAAAAACATTCAGTACTTC. This sequence encodes CASSWTSGGPKNIQYF.

The J gene is TRBJ2-7, the V gene TRBV7-9; D unclear. Germline V gene sequence: CDR1 SEHNR, CDR2 FQNEAQ (reference sequence). V lost 5 bases to trimming and J lost 2 bases, with 16 bases between them. The CDR3 length is 15 residues. DNA for the CDR3: TGTGCCAGCAGCCGTCAAAACCCTTACCCCTACGAGCAGTACTTC. Protein: CASSRQNPYPYEQYF. Full variable domain (outside the CDR3, taken from reference TRBV7-9 and TRBJ2-7): DTGVSQNPRHKITKRGQNVTFRCDPISEHNRLYWYRQTLGQGPEFLTYFQNEAQLEKSRLLSDRFSAERPKGSFSTLEIQRTEQGDSAMYLCASSRQNPYPYEQYFGPGTRLTVT.

The chain combines TRBV7-3 with TRBJ2-1; 10 nucleotides align to TRBD1. CDR1 and CDR2 (germline): SGHTA, FQGTGA. The length of the CDR3 is 17 residues. J gave up 10 bases and V 7 bases, and 19 bases lay outside the gene matches. Here the CDR3 DNA reads TGTGCCAGCACCCCAGGGGTCCGGGACAGGGGCCTAGGCGAGCAGTTCTTC. Its protein product is CASTPGVRDRGLGEQFF.

The chain employs TRBV5-6 and TRBJ2-1; the D is unclear. The ends were cut back, 2 bases at V and 1 base at J, with 13 bases in the middle. The CDR3 is made up of 16 amino acids. Germline CDR1 is SGHDT and CDR2 is YYEEEE. The CDR3 DNA reads as TGTGCCAGCAGCTTACTATCTAGTCTGTCCTACAATGAGCAGTTCTTC. Protein sequence: CASSLLSSLSYNEQFF.

This chain links TRBV30 with TRBJ1-5; D remains ambiguous. Germline V lookup: CDR1 GTSNPN, CDR2 SVGIG (reference sequence). The CDR3 contains 14 residues. V was cut by 1 base and J by 5 bases, with 12 bases left in between. As DNA, the CDR3 is TGTGCCTGGAGTGGACCCCAGCCAGATCAGCCCCAGCATTTT. This encodes CAWSGPQPDQPQHF.

The genes are TRBV4-3 and TRBJ1-1, with D unresolved. The V end lost 4 bases, the J end lost 1 base, and 7 bases lay between the germline ends. Germline V gene lookup returns CDR1 LGHNA and CDR2 YSLEER. The CDR3 sequence is 13 residues long. In DNA form, the CDR3 reads TGCGCCAGCAGCCTTCAGGAGAACACTGAAGCTTTCTTT. The encoded protein is CASSLQENTEAFF.

This clone was observed once. This chain connects TRBV6-8 to TRBJ2-7, with 7 nucleotides matching TRBD1. The CDR3 totals 17 residues. Looked up from germline, CDR1 is MNHGY and CDR2 is SAAAGT. Germline trimming cut 0 bases from V and 1 base from J; bases unmatched to any gene: 9. The CDR3, as DNA: TGTGCCAGCAGTTACTCGGTTAGGGACAGCCCTTCCTACGAGCAGTACTTC. Encoded protein: CASSYSVRDSPSYEQYF.

A single count supports this clone. It is unclear where the CDR3 begins or ends on the DNA, so no DNA is shown, and the CDR3 is as TCRdb lists it. This chain connects TRBV27 to TRBJ2-5. The CDR3 comprises 14 residues, both ends counted. The germline CDR1 and CDR2 sequences are MNHEY and SMNVEV (reference sequence). The CDR3 spells CASSLFLSAKTQYF.

The V gene is TRBV28, the J gene TRBJ1-1; D may be TRBD1 (5 bases). This CDR3 spans 16 amino acids. V dropped 8 bases and J dropped 4 bases, with 23 bases sitting between them. CDR1 and CDR2 from the germline V gene are MDHEN and SYDVKM. The CDR3, as DNA: TGTGCCAGCGGTACGGGCGACAGACCGCCGGGCACTGAAGCTTTCTTT. Amino acids: CASGTGDRPPGTEAFF.

This clone has only one observation. The rearrangement joins TRBV9 to TRBJ1-4, with 8 positions matching TRBD1. V gave up 2 bases and J gave up 8 bases; unmatched junction bases: 8. Germline V gene lookup returns CDR1 SGDLS and CDR2 YYNGEE. This CDR3 spans 15 amino acids. The CDR3 region is CASSVLTGVQEKLFF. In DNA, the CDR3 is TGTGCCAGCAGCGTCCTGACAGGGGTTCAGGAAAAACTGTTTTTT.

V gene TRBV6-2 or TRBV6-3 combines with J gene TRBJ1-1; D may be TRBD1 (5 bases). This CDR3 has 12 amino acids. V was shortened by 0 bases and J by 6 bases, with 5 bases between the two germline ends. Germline CDR1 and CDR2: MNHEY and SVGEGT. The CDR3 DNA reads as TGTGCCAGCAGTTACTCGGGGCCTGAAGCTTTCTTT. It specifies CASSYSGPEAFF.

V usage is TRBV29-1 and J usage is TRBJ2-1; 7 nucleotides match TRBD2. The germline gives CDR1 SQVTM, CDR2 ANQGSEA. V lost 0 bases and J lost 0; bases outside the gene matches: 17. CDR3 length equals 20 residues. The CDR3 region has the DNA TGCAGCGTTGAAGATCGCTGGAGGTCGGCGGGCGGGAGCTCCTACAATGAGCAGTTCTTC. Translated, it gives CSVEDRWRSAGGSSYNEQFF.

This chain uses TRBV18 with TRBJ2-1; no reliable D call. CDR1 and CDR2 from the germline V gene are KGHSH and LQKENI. Deletions cut 8 bases from V and 6 bases from J, with 11 bases between. The CDR3 runs 12 residues. As DNA, the CDR3 is TGTGCCAGCGCCAGAGAGGCCAATGAGCAGTTCTTC. It yields the protein CASAREANEQFF.

This chain uses TRBV7-8 with TRBJ2-2, with D possibly TRBD2 on 7 matching bases. Germline V gene sequence: CDR1 SGHVS, CDR2 FQNEAQ. This CDR3 region has 16 residues. V was trimmed by 5 bases and J by 4 bases, leaving 17 bases between them. CDR3 in DNA: TGTGCCAGCAGCCCCCTTGACGGGGGGCCCACCGGGGAGCTGTTTTTT. This gives the protein CASSPLDGGPTGELFF.